These 8 T cell receptor beta chains share one sample of origin, sequenced in a study of regulatory T cells in long-lasting Graves disease. Time point specified: persistent/refractory GD, antithyroid drugs over 5 years with positive TRAb. From RNA extracted from PBMCs, the TCR library was made. Combining iRepertoire HTBI primers with Arm-PCR of CDR3 regions, the authors built TCR beta libraries. TCRdb recomputed calls from the multiplex PCR reads with MiXCR, one row per CDR3 protein. The repertoire has around 460,000 distinct CDR3 sequences, under 25% of them found once; the top ten carry less than 9%. The material was peripheral blood mononuclear cells (PBMCs), obtained when the disease was refractory, from a patient treated with antithyroid drugs. These receptors all come from a female donor with Graves disease.

This chain uses TRBV20-1 with TRBJ2-3; D gene ambiguous. Per germline, CDR1 DFQATT and CDR2 SNEGSKA (reference sequence). V was shortened by 4 bases and J by 4 bases, with 15 bases between the two germline ends. The CDR3 runs to 14 residues. The CDR3 loop reads CSATPGGSADTQYF. The CDR3 nucleotides are TGCAGTGCTACCCCAGGCGGCAGTGCAGATACGCAGTATTTT.

This clonotype was recorded many times. The chain couples TRBV28 to TRBJ1-1; 7 positions agree with TRBD1. This CDR3 is 23 amino acids long. The J segment lost 2 bases and the V segment lost 6 bases, leaving 33 bases of the junction unmatched. The V gene's germline CDR1 is MDHEN and CDR2 SYDVKM. In DNA form, the CDR3 reads TGTGCCAGCAGCTTAGGACCCTCGGCGCAATATTGGGCAGGGGGTGTTAGAAACACTGAAGCTTTCTTT. Its translation is CASSLGPSAQYWAGGVRNTEAFF.

The chain joins TRBV7-9 to TRBJ2-3; D ambiguous. Between the trimmed V and J ends, which lost 1 base and 5 bases, there was a span of 4 bases. CDR1 is SEHNR, CDR2 FQNEAQ, per germline (reference sequence). The CDR3 runs 12 residues. DNA of the CDR3: TGTGCCAGCAGCTTAGGGCTAGATACGCAGTATTTT. Amino acid sequence: CASSLGLDTQYF.

This clonotype has more than one count but fewer than ten. The chain carries TRBV6-5 and TRBJ1-3; the D is unclear. Germline V lookup: CDR1 MNHEY, CDR2 SVGAGI. V was pared by 0 bases and J by 4 bases, with 7 bases between. This CDR3 comprises 14 residues. The CDR3 sequence is CASSYSALGNTIYF. CDR3 nucleotides: TGTGCCAGCAGTTACTCGGCTCTAGGAAACACCATATATTTT.

This clonotype came up many times. V is TRBV6-5 and J is TRBJ1-4; a possible D gene is TRBD1 (5 bases). V gave up 0 bases and J gave up 0 bases, with 23 bases separating them. This CDR3 spans 21 amino acids. Germline V gene data show CDR1 as MNHEY and CDR2 as SVGAGI. The CDR3 reads CASSYSTTGTEALATNEKLFF. The CDR3 DNA follows: TGTGCCAGCAGTTACTCGACCACCGGGACCGAGGCCCTTGCAACTAATGAAAAACTGTTTTTT.

This clonotype has a count of ten or more. This chain connects TRBV12-3 or TRBV12-4 to TRBJ1-6, with D possibly being TRBD1 (5 bases). V lost 3 bases, J lost 14 bases, and 11 bases lay in between. The CDR3 runs 12 residues. The chain's CDR3 is CASSFRDGTLHF. CDR3 coding DNA: TGTGCCAGCAGTTTCAGGGATGGGACCCTCCACTTT.

The chain joins TRBV7-6 to TRBJ2-2, with 13 bases that match TRBD2. The CDR3 is 18 amino acids. V lost 5 bases, J lost 4 bases, and 10 bases stayed unmatched. The germline V gene has CDR1 SGHVS and CDR2 FNYEAQ. For the CDR3, the DNA is TGTGCCAGCAGCCCCACTAGCGGGGGGGCCCCGAGCACCGGGGAGCTGTTTTTT. Its protein product is CASSPTSGGAPSTGELFF. The entire variable domain, with the rest obtained from reference TRBV7-6 and TRBJ2-2, is as follows: GAGVSQSPRYKVTKRGQDVALRCDPISGHVSLYWYRQALGQGPEFLTYFNYEAQQDKSGLPNDRFSAERPEGSISTLTIQRTEQRDSAMYRCASSPTSGGAPSTGELFFGEGSRLTVL.

This clonotype was seen a few times. V usage is TRBV15 and J usage is TRBJ2-1; perhaps D is TRBD1 or TRBD2 (5 bases each). In germline, CDR1 is LNHNV, CDR2 YYDKDF (reference sequence). Trimming took off 8 bases at V and 7 bases at J, with 12 bases between the two ends. This CDR3 has 12 residues. CDR3 loop: CATAGAWNEQFF. In DNA, the CDR3 is TGTGCCACCGCCGGGGCGTGGAATGAGCAGTTCTTC.